A single sample is the source of the 7 T cell receptor beta chains below, sequenced in a study of blood T cell repertoires in COVID-19. Only in-frame clones appear in the TCRdb table, and some are missing; sequencing was by immunoSEQ multiplex PCR. Among about 160,000 clones listed, approximately 86% were seen once. Material: peripheral blood. The receptors derive from a man in his fifties with active or convalescent COVID-19.

V gene TRBV12-3 or TRBV12-4 combines with J gene TRBJ1-2; unclear D gene. Trimming stripped 6 bases from V and 7 bases from J, with 12 bases between. This CDR3 is 12 amino acids long. The CDR3 loop is CASSPTPFGYTF. The CDR3 DNA reads TGTGCCAGCAGCCCTACGCCGTTTGGCTACACCTTC.

This chain joins TRBV7-9 and TRBJ1-3; D remains ambiguous. Germline values: CDR1 SEHNR, CDR2 FQNEAQ (reference sequence). Trimming took off 5 bases at V and 0 bases at J, with 23 bases between the two ends. The CDR3 extends over 19 amino acids. The CDR3 loop is CASSLTGRPNQLSGNTIYF. The CDR3 DNA follows: TGTGCCAGCAGCCTAACCGGGAGGCCGAATCAGCTCTCTGGAAACACCATATATTTT. The full variable domain, with the rest looked up from reference TRBV7-9 and TRBJ1-3, is DTGVSQNPRHKITKRGQNVTFRCDPISEHNRLYWYRQTLGQGPEFLTYFQNEAQLEKSRLLSDRFSAERPKGSFSTLEIQRTEQGDSAMYLCASSLTGRPNQLSGNTIYFGEGSWLTVV.

The genes are TRBV19 and TRBJ2-1; 11 bases are shared with TRBD2. Germline V gene sequence: CDR1 LNHDA, CDR2 SQIVND (reference sequence). The junction had 7 bases not matched to a gene; V was cut back by 4 bases and J by 8 bases. CDR3 length: 15 residues. CDR3 DNA sequence: TGTGCCAGTAGTACCCTAGCGGGAGGAAAGGATGAGCAGTTCTTC. Its translation: CASSTLAGGKDEQFF.

J is TRBJ1-2 and V is TRBV28; TRBD1 matches 8 bases. J was trimmed by 5 bases and V by 5 bases; bases with no gene match: 7. Germline CDR1 and CDR2: MDHEN and SYDVKM. The CDR3 loop spans 14 amino acids. The CDR3 region has the DNA TGTGCCAGCAGTGGGTCAGGGGGCGGTTATGGCTACACCTTC. Translating it yields CASSGSGGGYGYTF.

The chain recombines TRBV7-2 with TRBJ1-2; 9 positions match TRBD1. Trimming removed 4 bases from V and 2 bases from J; junction bases left unmatched: 2. In germline, CDR1 is SGHTA, CDR2 FQGNSA. The CDR3 extends over 14 amino acids. The CDR3 DNA follows: TGTGCCAGCAGCTCGACAGGGGGGAACTATGGCTACACCTTC. This codes for CASSSTGGNYGYTF.

The chain uses TRBV7-2 and TRBJ1-2, with D perhaps matching TRBD1 (5 bases). Germline lookup yields CDR1 SGHTA and CDR2 FQGNSA. Trimming took 7 bases from V and 2 from J, leaving 14 bases between them. The length of the CDR3 is 14 residues. In nucleotides, the CDR3 is TGTGCCAGCATCCGGCAGGGCTTAAACTATGGCTACACCTTC. Amino acid sequence: CASIRQGLNYGYTF.

The rearrangement uses TRBV2 and TRBJ1-2; the match to TRBD1 covers 9 bases. V was pared by 5 bases and J by 6 bases, with 7 bases of the junction left unmatched. The germline CDR1 and CDR2 sequences are SNHLY and FYNNEI. The CDR3 sequence is 14 residues long. The CDR3 sequence is CASSNRGRADGYTF. In DNA form, the CDR3 reads TGTGCCAGCAGTAACAGGGGGCGAGCGGATGGCTACACCTTC.